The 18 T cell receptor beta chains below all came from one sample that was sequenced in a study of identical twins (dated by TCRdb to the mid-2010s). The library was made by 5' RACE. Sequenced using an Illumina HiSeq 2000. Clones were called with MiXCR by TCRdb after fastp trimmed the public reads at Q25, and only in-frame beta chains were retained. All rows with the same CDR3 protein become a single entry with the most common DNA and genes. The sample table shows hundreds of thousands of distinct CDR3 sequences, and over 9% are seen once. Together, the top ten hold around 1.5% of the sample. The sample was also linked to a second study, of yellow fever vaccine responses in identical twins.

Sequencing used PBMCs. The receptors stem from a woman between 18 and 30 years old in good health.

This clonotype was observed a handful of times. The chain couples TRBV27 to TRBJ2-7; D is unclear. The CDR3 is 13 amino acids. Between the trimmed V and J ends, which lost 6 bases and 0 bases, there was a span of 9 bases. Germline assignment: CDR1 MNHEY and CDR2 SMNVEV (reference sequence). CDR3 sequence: CASRDPDSYEQYF. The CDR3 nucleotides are TGTGCCAGCAGAGATCCCGACTCCTACGAGCAGTACTTC.

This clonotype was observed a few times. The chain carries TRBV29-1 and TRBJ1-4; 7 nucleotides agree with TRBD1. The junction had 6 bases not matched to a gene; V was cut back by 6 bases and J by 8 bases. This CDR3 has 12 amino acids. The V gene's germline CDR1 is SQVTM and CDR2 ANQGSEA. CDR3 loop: CSVRQGGEKLFF. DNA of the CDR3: TGCAGCGTGCGACAGGGTGGCGAAAAACTGTTTTTT.

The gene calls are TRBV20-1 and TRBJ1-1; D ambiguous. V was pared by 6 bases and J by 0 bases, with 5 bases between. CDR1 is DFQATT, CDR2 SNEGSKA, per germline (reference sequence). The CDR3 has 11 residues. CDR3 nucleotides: TGCAGTGCATACGTGAACACTGAAGCTTTCTTT. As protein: CSAYVNTEAFF.

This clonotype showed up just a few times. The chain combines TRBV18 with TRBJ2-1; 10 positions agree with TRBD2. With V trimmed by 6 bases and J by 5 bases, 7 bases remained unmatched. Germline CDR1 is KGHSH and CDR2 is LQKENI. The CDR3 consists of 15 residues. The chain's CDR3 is CASSVLAGSDNEQFF. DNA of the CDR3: TGTGCCAGCTCTGTACTAGCGGGAAGCGACAATGAGCAGTTCTTC.

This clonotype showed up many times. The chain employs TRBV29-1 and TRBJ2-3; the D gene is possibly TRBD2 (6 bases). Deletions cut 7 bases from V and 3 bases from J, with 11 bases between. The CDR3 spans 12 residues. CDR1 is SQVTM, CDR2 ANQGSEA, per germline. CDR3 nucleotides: TGCAGCGCTGCGGGGCAAACAGATACGCAGTATTTT. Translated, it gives CSAAGQTDTQYF.

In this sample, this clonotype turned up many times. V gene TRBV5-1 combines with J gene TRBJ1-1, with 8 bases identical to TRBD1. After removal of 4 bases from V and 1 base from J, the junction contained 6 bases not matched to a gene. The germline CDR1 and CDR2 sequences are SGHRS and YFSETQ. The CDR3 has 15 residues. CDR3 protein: CASSLHRGANTEAFF. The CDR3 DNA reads TGCGCCAGCAGCCTACACAGGGGGGCGAACACTGAAGCTTTCTTT.

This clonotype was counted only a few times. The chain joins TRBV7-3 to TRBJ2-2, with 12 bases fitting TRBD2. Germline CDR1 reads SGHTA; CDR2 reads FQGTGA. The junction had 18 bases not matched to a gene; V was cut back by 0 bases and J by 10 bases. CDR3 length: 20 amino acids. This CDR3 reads CASSLTIAQGLAGGLEELFF. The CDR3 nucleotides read TGTGCCAGCAGCTTAACGATCGCCCAGGGGCTAGCGGGAGGGCTAGAGGAGCTGTTTTTT.

CDR3 residues: CASSLWAVTGLTEAFF. In DNA form, the CDR3 reads TGCGCCAGCAGCTTGTGGGCAGTGACAGGGTTGACTGAAGCTTTCTTT. The gene calls are TRBV5-1 and TRBJ1-1, with 7 bases that match TRBD1. The CDR3 is made up of 16 amino acids. In germline, CDR1 is SGHRS, CDR2 YFSETQ. Trimming at V came to 1 base and at J to 5 bases, leaving 11 bases not matched to a gene. The full variable domain, with the rest looked up from reference TRBV5-1 and TRBJ1-1, is KAGVTQTPRYLIKTRGQQVTLSCSPISGHRSVSWYQQTPGQGLQFLFEYFSETQRNKGNFPGRFSGRQFSNSRSEMNVSTLELGDSALYLCASSLWAVTGLTEAFFGQGTRLTVV.

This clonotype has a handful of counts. This chain's CDR3 is CASSLTMGVGMNTEAFF. DNA of the CDR3: TGTGCCAGCAGCCTCACCATGGGAGTGGGAATGAACACTGAAGCTTTCTTT. The chain couples TRBV7-6 to TRBJ1-1; D not resolved. CDR1 is SGHVS and CDR2 is FNYEAQ in the germline V gene. This CDR3 region has 17 residues. V was pared by 5 bases and J by 0 bases, with 19 bases between.

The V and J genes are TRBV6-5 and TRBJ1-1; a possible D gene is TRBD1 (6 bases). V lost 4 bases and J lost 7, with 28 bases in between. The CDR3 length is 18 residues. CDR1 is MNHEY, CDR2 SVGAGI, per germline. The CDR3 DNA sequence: TGTGCCAGCAGTTCGTCCATCTACAGGGAGCGCCGCTCGGTTGAAGCTTTCTTT. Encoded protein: CASSSSIYRERRSVEAFF.

The CDR3 reads CASSLFSSAETQYF. DNA of the CDR3: TGTGCCAGCAGCTTATTTTCATCCGCGGAGACCCAGTACTTC. The V and J genes are TRBV7-9 and TRBJ2-5; unclear D gene. CDR3 length equals 14 residues. Germline V lookup: CDR1 SEHNR, CDR2 FQNEAQ (reference sequence). V was trimmed by 2 bases and J by 5 bases, leaving 12 bases between them.

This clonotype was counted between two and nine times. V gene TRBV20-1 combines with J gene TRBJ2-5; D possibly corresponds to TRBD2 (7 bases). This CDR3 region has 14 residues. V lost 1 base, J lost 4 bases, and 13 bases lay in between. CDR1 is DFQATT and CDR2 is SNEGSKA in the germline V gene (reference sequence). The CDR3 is CSARGSGGAETQYF. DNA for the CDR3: TGCAGTGCTAGAGGCTCGGGGGGCGCAGAGACCCAGTACTTC.

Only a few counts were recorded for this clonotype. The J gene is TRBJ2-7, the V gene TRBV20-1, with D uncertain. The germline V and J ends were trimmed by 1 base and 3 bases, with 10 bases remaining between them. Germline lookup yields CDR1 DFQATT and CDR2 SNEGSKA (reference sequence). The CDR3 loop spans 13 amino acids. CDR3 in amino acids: CSARAPYSYEQYF. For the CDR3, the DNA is TGCAGTGCTAGAGCCCCTTACAGCTACGAGCAGTACTTC.

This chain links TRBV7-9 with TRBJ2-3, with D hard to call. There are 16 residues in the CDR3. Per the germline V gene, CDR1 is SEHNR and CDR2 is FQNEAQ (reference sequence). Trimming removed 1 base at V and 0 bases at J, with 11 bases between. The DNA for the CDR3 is TGTGCCAGCAGCTTAGATCAGGCACGGAGCACAGATACGCAGTATTTT. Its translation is CASSLDQARSTDTQYF.

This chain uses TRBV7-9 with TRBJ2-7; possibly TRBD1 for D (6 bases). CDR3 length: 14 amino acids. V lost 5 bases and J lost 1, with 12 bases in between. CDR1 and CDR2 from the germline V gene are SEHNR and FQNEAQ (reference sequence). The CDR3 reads CASSRDTASYEQYF. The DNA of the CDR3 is TGTGCCAGCAGCCGGGACACGGCATCCTACGAGCAGTACTTC.

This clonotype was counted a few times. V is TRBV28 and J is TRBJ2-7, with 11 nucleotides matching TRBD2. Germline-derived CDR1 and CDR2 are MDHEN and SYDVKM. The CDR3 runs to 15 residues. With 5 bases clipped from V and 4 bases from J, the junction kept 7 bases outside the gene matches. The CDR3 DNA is TGTGCCAGCAGTGTTAGCGGGAGGGCCTCATACGAGCAGTACTTC. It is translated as CASSVSGRASYEQYF.

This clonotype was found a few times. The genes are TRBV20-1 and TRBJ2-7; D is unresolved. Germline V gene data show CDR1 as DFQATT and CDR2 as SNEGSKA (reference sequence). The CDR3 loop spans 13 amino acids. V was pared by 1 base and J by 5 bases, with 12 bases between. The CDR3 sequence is CSARGWVGNEQYV. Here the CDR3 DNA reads TGCAGTGCTAGAGGATGGGTAGGGAACGAGCAGTACGTC.

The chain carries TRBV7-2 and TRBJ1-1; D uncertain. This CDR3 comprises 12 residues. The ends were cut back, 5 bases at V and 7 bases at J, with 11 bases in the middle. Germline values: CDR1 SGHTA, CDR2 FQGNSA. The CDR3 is CASSLGGVEAFF. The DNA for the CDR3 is TGTGCCAGCAGCCTAGGAGGTGTTGAAGCTTTCTTT.